Below, 19 T cell receptor beta chains from the same sample are listed, as sequenced in a study of T cell changes during pregnancy in multiple sclerosis. Using immunoSEQ multiplex PCR, the repertoire was profiled, and TCRdb retains in-frame clones only, with some absent. The repertoire includes about 50,000 clones, 94% of them detected once, and about 4.5% sits in the top ten. The input for sequencing was CD8+ T cells from peripheral blood mononuclear cells, taken in the first trimester of pregnancy. The receptors stem from a female donor with multiple sclerosis, enrolled in a pregnancy study.

The chain has TRBV4-1 and TRBJ2-1, with D tentatively TRBD2 (6 bases). The CDR3 runs to 15 residues. Looked up from germline, CDR1 is MGHRA and CDR2 is YSYEKL. V was pared by 4 bases and J by 1 base, with 11 bases between. In DNA form, the CDR3 reads TGCGCCAGCAGCCGCAGGGACTCGTCCTACAATGAGCAGTTCTTC. Translated, it gives CASSRRDSSYNEQFF.

The rearrangement links TRBV27 to TRBJ2-1; a possible D gene is TRBD2 (6 bases). Trimming shortened V by 4 bases and J by 5 bases, and 24 bases separated the two germline ends. CDR3 length equals 18 residues. Germline V gives CDR1 MNHEY, CDR2 SMNVEV (reference sequence). The CDR3 protein is CASSYGVVGGNLHNEQFF. CDR3 nucleotide sequence: TGTGCCAGCAGTTATGGGGTTGTGGGAGGAAACCTACACAATGAGCAGTTCTTC.

The V call is TRBV27, the J call TRBJ2-7; maybe TRBD1 (5 bases). Germline CDR1 MNHEY, CDR2 SMNVEV (reference sequence). The V gene lost 0 bases and the J gene lost 4 bases, with 10 bases spanning the gap. CDR3 length: 14 amino acids. The CDR3, as DNA: TGTGCCAGCAGTTTATCGCCGACAGCATACGAGCAGTACTTC. Protein product: CASSLSPTAYEQYF.

V usage is TRBV9 and J usage is TRBJ2-1; D may be TRBD1 (6 bases). Germline V CDR1 and CDR2: SGDLS, YYNGEE. The length of the CDR3 is 15 residues. V gave up 0 bases and J gave up 8 bases, with 15 bases separating them. The CDR3 DNA is TGTGCCAGCAGCGTAGAATCCCTCAGGGGATATGAGCAGTTCTTC. Residues: CASSVESLRGYEQFF.

This chain joins TRBV6-1 and TRBJ2-1, with D possibly matching TRBD1 (6 bases). This CDR3 contains 14 residues. The V end lost 1 base, the J end lost 5 bases, and 9 bases lay between the germline ends. Germline loops: CDR1 MNHNS, CDR2 SASEGT. The CDR3 spells CASSEEDSNNEQFF. CDR3 nucleotide sequence: TGTGCCAGCAGTGAAGAGGACAGCAACAATGAGCAGTTCTTC.

The rearrangement uses TRBV11-3 and TRBJ2-3; TRBD2 matches at 7 bases. The V and J ends lost 1 base and 3 bases, in that order; junction bases with no gene match: 1. The CDR3 loop spans 14 amino acids. The germline V gene encodes CDR1 SGHNT and CDR2 YENEEA. In DNA form, the CDR3 reads TGTGCCAGCAGCTTAGGGGGGGGGACAGATACGCAGTATTTT. Its translation: CASSLGGGTDTQYF.

This chain's CDR3 is CASSGGGNTEAFF. For the CDR3, the DNA is TGTGCCAGCAGTGGGGGGGGGAACACTGAAGCTTTCTTT. The chain combines TRBV6-6 with TRBJ1-1; D may be TRBD1 (5 bases). With 5 bases removed from V and 1 base from J, the gap between germline ends came to 8 bases. Per germline, CDR1 MNHNY and CDR2 SVGAGI (reference sequence). This CDR3 is 13 amino acids long.

The chain has TRBV27 and TRBJ1-1; tentatively, D is TRBD1 (6 bases). Between the trimmed V and J ends, which lost 6 bases and 6 bases, there was a span of 14 bases. This CDR3 is built from 13 residues. The V gene's germline CDR1 is MNHEY and CDR2 SMNVEV (reference sequence). This CDR3 is CASRTGGGAEAFF. The CDR3 bases are TGTGCCAGCAGAACAGGAGGGGGGGCTGAAGCTTTCTTT.

This clone was picked up a small number of times. J is TRBJ2-2 and V is TRBV11-2; D remains unclear. Germline CDR1 and CDR2: SGHAT and FQNNGV. This CDR3 is 15 amino acids long. The ends were cut back, 1 base at V and 1 base at J, with 7 bases in the middle. CDR3 sequence: CASSLAAGNTGELFF. CDR3 DNA: TGTGCCAGCAGCTTAGCGGCAGGGAACACCGGGGAGCTGTTTTTT.

V gene TRBV7-7 combines with J gene TRBJ2-5, with TRBD1 matching over 10 bases. Unmatched junction bases numbered 6, after V lost 5 bases and J lost 3 bases. This CDR3 has 15 amino acids. Germline V gene lookup returns CDR1 SSHAT and CDR2 FNYEAQ (reference sequence). The CDR3 region is CASSRGQGTEETQYF. The CDR3 coding sequence is TGTGCCAGCAGCCGGGGACAGGGGACTGAAGAGACCCAGTACTTC.

The chain is built from TRBV9 and TRBJ2-3; 12 positions agree with TRBD2. The V and J ends lost 0 bases and 7 bases, in that order; junction bases with no gene match: 6. This CDR3 region has 16 residues. Per the germline V gene, CDR1 is SGDLS and CDR2 is YYNGEE. CDR3 residues: CASSVGSSGRANTQYF. CDR3 nucleotide sequence: TGTGCCAGCAGCGTAGGATCTAGCGGGAGGGCAAATACGCAGTATTTT.

The chain recombines TRBV4-1 with TRBJ2-2; D uncertain. CDR3 length: 13 residues. V lost 3 bases and J lost 3, with 5 bases in between. Germline loops: CDR1 MGHRA, CDR2 YSYEKL. CDR3 nucleotides: TGCGCCAGCAGCCACGTATACACCGGGGAGCTGTTTTTT. Its protein is CASSHVYTGELFF.

The chain recombines TRBV27 with TRBJ2-7; 7 nucleotides line up with TRBD1. V gave up 2 bases and J gave up 4 bases; unmatched junction bases: 5. CDR3 length equals 14 residues. Looked up from germline, CDR1 is MNHEY and CDR2 is SMNVEV (reference sequence). This CDR3 reads CASSLGRGLYEQYF. The CDR3 DNA sequence: TGTGCCAGCAGTTTAGGTAGGGGGCTGTACGAGCAGTACTTC.

The gene calls are TRBV5-4 and TRBJ2-5, with TRBD2 matching over 11 bases. V was pared by 0 bases and J by 4 bases, with 2 bases of the junction left unmatched. The CDR3 has 15 residues. The germline V gene encodes CDR1 SGHNT and CDR2 YYREEE (reference sequence). The CDR3, as DNA: TGTGCCAGCAGCTTGGCCGGGACTAGCGGAGAGACCCAGTACTTC. Translated, it gives CASSLAGTSGETQYF.

In this sample, this clone turned up once. The chain recombines TRBV11-2 with TRBJ2-6, with D possibly being TRBD2 (7 bases). Per the germline V gene, CDR1 is SGHAT and CDR2 is FQNNGV. Trimming took off 5 bases at V and 5 bases at J, with 13 bases between the two ends. The CDR3 contains 15 residues. In DNA form, the CDR3 reads TGTGCCAGCAGCGGCGGGGGCAAGTGGGCCAACGTCCTGACTTTC. Protein sequence: CASSGGGKWANVLTF.

The chain joins TRBV11-1 to TRBJ2-7, with 10 positions matching TRBD1. Germline V CDR1 and CDR2: SGHAT, FQDESV (reference sequence). The length of the CDR3 is 17 residues. V dropped 2 bases and J dropped 2; count of bases not matched to a gene: 9. Here the CDR3 DNA reads TGTGCCAGCAGCTTAAGGTATCCGGGACAGGGGACCTACGAGCAGTACTTC. It is translated as CASSLRYPGQGTYEQYF.

The CDR3 DNA follows: TGTGCCACCAAACCTCGGGAGTATACGGACTATGAGCAGTTCTTC. Residues: CATKPREYTDYEQFF. The chain uses TRBV27 and TRBJ2-1, with D possibly TRBD2 on 6 matching bases. Germline CDR1 MNHEY, CDR2 SMNVEV (reference sequence). There are 15 residues in the CDR3. V was shortened by 10 bases and J by 8 bases, with 24 bases between the two germline ends.

A single count supports this clone. The rearrangement joins TRBV4-2 to TRBJ1-2; the D gene is possibly TRBD1 (5 bases). Germline CDR1 LGHNA, CDR2 YNFKEQ. The V and J ends lost 4 bases and 0 bases respectively, with 15 bases between them. CDR3 length: 16 residues. The CDR3 region has the DNA TGTGCCAGCAGCCCTCGACAGAGCTCCGCTAACTATGGCTACACCTTC. Encoded protein: CASSPRQSSANYGYTF.

The chain recombines TRBV4-1 with TRBJ2-7; 10 nucleotides agree with TRBD1. V lost 0 bases, J lost 7 bases, and 6 bases stayed unmatched. This CDR3 has 15 amino acids. CDR1 and CDR2 (germline): MGHRA, YSYEKL. Here the CDR3 reads CASSQDGGTGDEQYF. The CDR3 DNA sequence: TGCGCCAGCAGCCAAGATGGGGGGACAGGGGATGAGCAGTACTTC.